These 10 T cell receptor beta chains came from one sample sequenced in a study of T cell changes during pregnancy in multiple sclerosis. TCRdb keeps only in-frame clones here, not all; method: immunoSEQ multiplex PCR. The profile shows tens of thousands of clones, roughly 92% of them singletons. The source was CD8+ T cells from peripheral blood mononuclear cells, collected in the third trimester of pregnancy. The origin of the receptors is a female donor with multiple sclerosis, enrolled in a pregnancy study.

The sample holds one count of this clone. The chain combines TRBV19 with TRBJ2-3; D is ambiguous. Trimming took 3 bases from V and 1 from J, leaving 2 bases between them. Germline V lookup: CDR1 LNHDA, CDR2 SQIVND (reference sequence). This CDR3 comprises 12 residues. The CDR3 loop is CASSIGTDTQYF. The CDR3 DNA is TGTGCCAGTAGTATCGGCACAGATACGCAGTATTTT.

The rearrangement joins TRBV25-1 to TRBJ2-2; maybe TRBD2 (5 bases). Germline V lookup: CDR1 MGHDK, CDR2 SYGVNS. Trimming stripped 8 bases from V and 3 bases from J, with 13 bases between. The CDR3 length is 14 residues. This CDR3 is CASVSGAYTGELFF. In DNA, the CDR3 is TGTGCCAGCGTCAGCGGTGCCTACACCGGGGAGCTGTTTTTT.

The chain joins TRBV6-5 to TRBJ2-3; D is possibly TRBD1 (5 bases). V was trimmed by 0 bases and J by 2 bases, leaving 9 bases between them. CDR3 length equals 15 residues. Germline loops: CDR1 MNHEY, CDR2 SVGAGI. CDR3 in DNA: TGTGCCAGCAGTTACTCGGCAGGGCTCACAGATACGCAGTATTTT. This translates into CASSYSAGLTDTQYF.

The chain is built from TRBV5-4 and TRBJ2-1; D is ambiguous. This CDR3 has 13 amino acids. V was cut by 0 bases and J by 5 bases, with 6 bases left in between. Germline loops: CDR1 SGHNT, CDR2 YYREEE (reference sequence). The CDR3 sequence: CASSLGRHNEQFF. The CDR3 DNA is TGTGCCAGCAGCTTGGGGAGACACAATGAGCAGTTCTTC.

The chain carries TRBV9 and TRBJ1-1; maybe TRBD1 (6 bases). Germline lookup yields CDR1 SGDLS and CDR2 YYNGEE. V lost 4 bases and J 5 bases, leaving 15 bases between the germline ends. The CDR3 runs to 14 residues. CDR3 nucleotide sequence: TGTGCCAGCAGCCCGCCGGACAGTTCGACTGAAGCTTTCTTT. Its translation is CASSPPDSSTEAFF.

The chain combines TRBV4-1 with TRBJ2-1; 10 positions agree with TRBD2. V shed 0 bases and J 5 bases; nucleotides not matched to a gene: 7. Germline V gene lookup returns CDR1 MGHRA and CDR2 YSYEKL. The CDR3 extends over 17 amino acids. CDR3 region: CASSQDQLAGLNNEQFF. CDR3 nucleotides: TGCGCCAGCAGCCAAGATCAACTAGCGGGACTCAACAATGAGCAGTTCTTC.

The chain employs TRBV7-9 and TRBJ2-1; 7 bases map to TRBD1. There are 16 residues in the CDR3. V lost 1 base to trimming and J lost 2 bases; unmatched junction nucleotides: 5. Germline CDR1 and CDR2: SEHNR and FQNEAQ (reference sequence). CDR3 protein: CASSLEGARAYNEQFF. As DNA, the CDR3 is TGTGCCAGCAGCTTAGAGGGGGCCCGAGCCTACAATGAGCAGTTCTTC.

This clone has only one observation. The rearrangement uses TRBV5-1 and TRBJ1-4; 8 bases fit TRBD1. The CDR3 runs 14 residues. Germline-derived CDR1 and CDR2 are SGHRS and YFSETQ. The V and J ends lost 0 bases and 5 bases, in that order; junction bases with no gene match: 0. DNA for the CDR3: TGCGCCAGCAGCTTGGACAGGGGGAATGAAAAACTGTTTTTT. It yields the protein CASSLDRGNEKLFF.

The chain links TRBV19 to TRBJ1-1; D uncertain. With 3 bases removed from V and 0 bases from J, the gap between germline ends came to 8 bases. Germline V gene sequence: CDR1 LNHDA, CDR2 SQIVND (reference sequence). The CDR3 spans 14 residues. The CDR3 DNA reads TGTGCCAGTAGTATGTGGGGAGTGAACACTGAAGCTTTCTTT. Translating gives CASSMWGVNTEAFF.

The CDR3 spells CASSYKDSPDTQYF. DNA for the CDR3: TGTGCCAGCAGTTACAAGGACAGTCCAGATACGCAGTATTTT. V is TRBV6-5 and J is TRBJ2-3; tentative D call: TRBD1 (6 bases). CDR3 size: 14 residues. V gave up 2 bases and J gave up 4 bases, with 10 bases separating them. CDR1 and CDR2 (germline): MNHEY, SVGAGI.